One sample yielded the 5 T cell receptor beta chains listed below, sequenced in a study of blood T cell repertoires in COVID-19. The repertoire was sequenced with immunoSEQ multiplex PCR; TCRdb's copy has only in-frame clones and lacks some. The table includes about 120,000 clones, around nine tenths detected once. Sequenced material: peripheral blood. The source of these receptors is a woman aged 70-85 years with COVID-19, enrolled during active disease.

The chain combines TRBV30 with TRBJ2-7; D is unresolved. V was trimmed by 2 bases and J by 0 bases, leaving 5 bases between them. The CDR3 is made up of 12 amino acids. Per germline, CDR1 GTSNPN and CDR2 SVGIG (reference sequence). Here the CDR3 DNA reads TGTGCCTGGAGTCCCCTCTCCTACGAGCAGTACTTC. Its protein is CAWSPLSYEQYF.

The chain combines TRBV11-2 with TRBJ1-1; D not resolved. This CDR3 is built from 13 residues. V lost 3 bases and J lost 11, with 16 bases in between. From germline, CDR1 is SGHAT and CDR2 FQNNGV. In DNA form, the CDR3 reads TGTGCCAGCAGCTTCGGCGATGCAGGATCGGCTTTCTTT. Translated, it gives CASSFGDAGSAFF.

The rearrangement joins TRBV12-3 or TRBV12-4 to TRBJ2-3; D remains ambiguous. The CDR3 totals 12 residues. V was cut by 3 bases and J by 3 bases, with 4 bases left in between. CDR3 in DNA: TGTGCCAGCAGTTTTCATACAGATACGCAGTATTTT. This codes for CASSFHTDTQYF.

In its sample, this clone was seen once. The rearrangement uses TRBV10-3 and TRBJ2-2; D is undetermined. Trimming shortened V by 3 bases and J by 0 bases, and 5 bases separated the two germline ends. CDR1 ENHRY and CDR2 SYGVKD come from the germline V gene. CDR3 size: 14 residues. Written as DNA, the CDR3 is TGTGCCATCAGTGATCGGGCGAACACCGGGGAGCTGTTTTTT. Translation gives CAISDRANTGELFF.

V and J are TRBV28 and TRBJ1-6; D remains unclear. CDR3 length: 15 residues. The germline gives CDR1 MDHEN, CDR2 SYDVKM. The V end was cut by 2 bases, the J end by 7 bases, with 12 bases between. The CDR3 nucleotides read TGTGCCAGCAGTTTAGTCCGGACGGGAAATTCACCCCTCCACTTT. Its translation: CASSLVRTGNSPLHF.